The clone carrying this TCR beta chain was detected only once. Its antigen is as yet unknown. These data originate in a study of cytomegalovirus exposure and HLA in healthy donors. PCR was performed using 60 Vbeta and 13 Jbeta primers. Sequencing was performed with immunoSEQ multiplex PCR; in TCRdb, only in-frame clones are kept and a portion is missing. The sample consists of about 180,000 clones, over 70% of them appearing once. Broader study findings: Highly shared sequence variants in one cluster were likely a sequencing artifact.

This CDR3 spans 14 amino acids. The germline CDR1 and CDR2 sequences are MNHEY and SMNVEV (reference sequence). Germline trimming cut 6 bases from V and 3 bases from J; bases unmatched to any gene: 6. Sample: PBMCs. This chain joins TRBV27 and TRBJ1-1; 8 positions match TRBD1. This sequence was found in a man between 40 and 49 years old in good health and CMV-seronegative. For the CDR3, the DNA is TGTGCCAGCAGCCGGACAGGGATGCACACTGAAGCTTTCTTT. It specifies CASSRTGMHTEAFF.